This entry describes one TCR beta chain. Its specificity is unknown. CD4+ T cells from unexposed donors were obtained before the COVID-19 pandemic (2011-2018). After approximately ten days of culture, CD4+ T cells were isolated. This sample is part of a study of CD4 T cells in relation to SARS-CoV-2 and coronaviruses. Findings and caveats of the study: Each donor contributed either pre-pandemic or post-infection samples, not both.

This CDR3 has 18 amino acids. J gave up 3 bases and V 7 bases, and 13 bases lay outside the gene matches. Germline CDR1 LNHDA, CDR2 SQIVND (reference sequence). Assay: immunoSEQ multiplex PCR; the TCRdb copy retains only in-frame clones and omits some. The repertoire includes roughly 20,000 clones, approximately 82% of them detected once, and 15% to 20% sits in the top ten. The source of this sequence is a human donor in good health. Sequencing used CD4+ T cells from PBMCs, cultured in vitro. V is TRBV19 and J is TRBJ2-3; 13 bases map to TRBD2. CDR3 sequence reads: CASTSVLWTSGRTDTQYF. CDR3 in DNA: TGTGCCAGTACCTCGGTGTTGTGGACTAGCGGGAGAACAGATACGCAGTATTTT.